This entry features one T cell receptor (beta chain) sequence. Its target is not known. This sample was taken from a study of shared clonotypes between healthy human individuals. Study-level results: Only blood samples were collected, and tissue repertoires likely differ. The sharing of about 5% of naive CD4 clonotypes was seen across several donors.

The CDR3 sequence is 14 residues long. Trimming shortened V by 5 bases and J by 6 bases, and 17 bases separated the two germline ends. Germline V CDR1 and CDR2: SNHLY, FYNNEI. The material for each subset, its genomic DNA, was split evenly across several immunoSEQ plates. Profiling relied on immunoSEQ multiplex PCR, and the TCRdb table lists in-frame clones only, not all of them. The sample contains some 2,400,000 clones, under 97% of which appear only once. The genes are TRBV2 and TRBJ2-7; weak D call: TRBD2 (6 bases). Specimen: naive CD4+ T cells sorted from blood. The subset denotes: CD45RA+ positively selected. The origin of this receptor is a man younger than 35 in good health. CDR3 bases: TGTGCCAGCAGTCCCGGGACTCGGTCTGGCGAGCAGTACTTC. Translating gives CASSPGTRSGEQYF.